The rows below give T cell receptor beta chains drawn from one sample of a study of blood T cell repertoires in COVID-19. Assay used: immunoSEQ multiplex PCR; TCRdb lists only in-frame clones, some missing. The sample carries roughly 200,000 clones, approximately 81% recorded once. Sequencing input: peripheral blood. Receptors were obtained from a human donor in a cohort sampled during active COVID-19. Each CDR3 is given without its conserved first and last residue. D genes are given only for firm matches.

j_call cdr3_length v_call d_call cdr3_aa
TRBJ2-5 13 TRBV19 NA ASSHLYGGKETQY
TRBJ2-5 15 TRBV28 TRBD2 ASSFGVGAGGQETQY
TRBJ1-2 12 TRBV6-5 NA ASTAQTDHGGYT
TRBJ2-2 13 TRBV6-5 TRBD1 ASKSGGFATGELF
TRBJ2-6 17 TRBV18 TRBD2 ASSPPGGVLASGANVLT
TRBJ1-2 11 TRBV18 NA ASSPSEDYGYT
TRBJ1-1 11 TRBV7-3 NA ASSFTGSTEAF
TRBJ1-2 13 TRBV19 NA ASSMIPGRGYGYT
TRBJ2-2 13 TRBV6-5 NA ASSWSREEAGELF
TRBJ2-7 12 TRBV27 TRBD1 ASRIRDRVYEQY
TRBJ1-4 11 TRBV11-2 TRBD1 ASSVGQGAKLF
TRBJ1-1 11 TRBV30 NA AWSVQVNTEAF
TRBJ1-5 14 TRBV5-1 NA ASSPGHWGANQPQH
TRBJ2-1 13 TRBV5-1 TRBD1 ASGSDGTVPNEQF
TRBJ1-2 11 TRBV18 TRBD1 ASSPNRQGGYT
TRBJ1-2 11 TRBV7-9 NA ASSLQGRYGYT
TRBJ1-1 15 TRBV21-1 NA ASSPHGGDLEDTEAF
TRBJ2-7 11 TRBV7-2 NA ASSRAREYVQY
TRBJ1-1 12 TRBV5-1 TRBD1 ASSFGQGNTEAF
TRBJ2-1 15 TRBV10-3 TRBD2 AISEALGTSGSGEQF
TRBJ2-1 12 TRBV5-8 TRBD2 ASSLSGGRDEQF
TRBJ2-7 12 TRBV5-5 TRBD1 ASSETGGVTEQY
TRBJ1-4 12 TRBV9 NA ASSPGNSAEKLF
TRBJ2-3 11 TRBV7-8 NA ASSFTGFDTQY
TRBJ2-3 10 TRBV11-2 NA ASSLAGSTQY
TRBJ1-6 16 TRBV5-1 NA ASSLSSGPSSYNSPLH
TRBJ1-1 9 TRBV15 NA ATSRTGEAF
TRBJ1-4 10 TRBV12-3/TRBV12-4 NA ASSFGRAELF
TRBJ1-1 11 TRBV12-3/TRBV12-4 NA ASSPGILTEAF
TRBJ1-1 13 TRBV5-4 NA ASSLGGEVHTEAF
TRBJ1-4 12 TRBV2 TRBD1 ASRAGGFPEKLF
TRBJ2-3 11 TRBV29-1 NA SVATMVIDTQY
TRBJ2-2 13 TRBV18 TRBD1 ASSSGQGWDGELF
TRBJ1-3 9 TRBV5-1 NA ASSFGNTIY
TRBJ2-5 11 TRBV6-5 NA ASRAPFVETQY
TRBJ1-5 16 TRBV4-1 NA ASSQDYPPAGMGQPQH
TRBJ1-2 13 TRBV6-6 NA ASSYGRGISDGYT
TRBJ1-5 16 TRBV28 NA ASSSPGSTAVSNQPQH
TRBJ1-2 12 TRBV6-5 TRBD1 ASSPTGGGHGYT
TRBJ2-3 14 TRBV5-1 TRBD2 ASSLSLAESTDTQY
TRBJ1-3 14 TRBV7-9 TRBD1 ASSGQGNYSGNTIY
TRBJ1-4 11 TRBV7-7 NA ASSAGVNEKLF
TRBJ1-1 15 TRBV29-1 TRBD1 SVGGQGAGWRNTEAF
TRBJ1-1 11 TRBV18 NA ASSPPGAVGAF
TRBJ1-2 11 TRBV12-3/TRBV12-4 NA ASSTQGHYGYT
TRBJ2-7 11 TRBV29-1 NA SVAGQNPYEQY
TRBJ1-2 13 TRBV3-1/TRBV3-2 NA ASSLNRALVMGYT
TRBJ1-1 12 TRBV7-2 NA ASSSLNKNTEAF
TRBJ1-5 17 TRBV27 TRBD1 ASSRRYGQGGYSNQPQH
TRBJ2-2 11 TRBV5-1 NA ASSSGNTGELF
TRBJ1-1 13 TRBV18 NA ASSPRADLNTEAF
TRBJ1-6 11 TRBV18 NA ASSRLRDSPLH
TRBJ2-5 12 TRBV5-6 TRBD1 ASHNRGSQETQY
TRBJ1-6 13 TRBV6-5 TRBD1 ASSYSRGSGSPLH